Shown below are 13 T cell receptor beta chains from a single sample sequenced in a study of shared clonotypes between healthy human individuals. TCRdb's copy holds only in-frame clones and misses some; the assay was immunoSEQ multiplex PCR. Of roughly 2.1 million clones in the sample, more than 85% were seen once. Naive CD8 cells lacked CD45RO and underwent positive selection for CCR7, leaving out terminally differentiated effector memory CD45RA+ cells. The sample comprised naive CD8+ T cells from PBMCs. The receptors were sampled from a man between 18 and 29 years old in good health. Some clones in this sample may be carry-over from other donors' samples.

The chain uses TRBV2 and TRBJ2-4; D is ambiguous. V lost 4 bases to trimming and J lost 0 bases, with 13 bases between them. The CDR3 consists of 16 residues. The germline V gene has CDR1 SNHLY and CDR2 FYNNEI. CDR3 DNA: TGTGCCAGCAGTGGTAGTACATCTCTAGCCAAAAACATTCAGTACTTC. This sequence encodes CASSGSTSLAKNIQYF.

Details on this clone: The same CDR3 also results from other DNA sequences found in this sample. The chain joins TRBV7-8 to TRBJ2-5; no reliable D call. Per the germline V gene, CDR1 is SGHVS and CDR2 is FQNEAQ. CDR3 size: 13 residues. With 1 base removed from V and 2 bases from J, the gap between germline ends came to 5 bases. CDR3 in DNA: TGTGCCAGCAGCTTAGATCGTCAAGAGACCCAGTACTTC. Translating gives CASSLDRQETQYF.

Of note for this clone: One junction end does not reproduce the germline sequence, and a read error may be involved. The chain has TRBV27 and TRBJ2-7; 9 bases line up with TRBD1. The CDR3 is 16 residues long. Germline V gene data show CDR1 as MNHEY and CDR2 as SMNVEV (reference sequence). CDR3 in amino acids: CASGLCSGDREYEQYF. The CDR3 nucleotides are TGTGCCAGCGGTTTATGTTCAGGGGACAGGGAATACGAGCAGTACTTC.

This chain connects TRBV5-8 to TRBJ1-1, with TRBD1 as a possible D gene (5 bases). The germline V and J ends were trimmed by 4 bases and 3 bases, with 16 bases remaining between them. The length of the CDR3 is 15 residues. Germline V gives CDR1 SGHTS, CDR2 YDEGEE. The CDR3 region is CASSPYRGVDTEAFF. CDR3 in DNA: TGTGCCAGCAGCCCCTACCGGGGGGTGGACACTGAAGCTTTCTTT.

The chain employs TRBV28 and TRBJ2-7; D call uncertain. The CDR3 totals 14 residues. Trimming took 5 bases from V and 0 from J, leaving 11 bases between them. Germline V gene lookup returns CDR1 MDHEN and CDR2 SYDVKM. CDR3 in amino acids: CASSETGISYEQYF. The CDR3 DNA reads TGTGCCAGCAGTGAGACCGGCATCTCCTACGAGCAGTACTTC.

V and J are TRBV9 and TRBJ2-2, with D possibly being TRBD1 (5 bases). The CDR3 sequence is 16 residues long. V dropped 0 bases and J dropped 5 bases, with 14 bases sitting between them. CDR1 is SGDLS, CDR2 YYNGEE, per germline. CDR3 nucleotides: TGTGCCAGCAGCGTAGATCGCAGGGCAGGGACCGGGGAGCTGTTTTTT. This sequence encodes CASSVDRRAGTGELFF.

V and J are TRBV7-9 and TRBJ2-7; 7 positions match TRBD1. The junction had 8 bases not matched to a gene; V was cut back by 7 bases and J by 2 bases. Germline V CDR1 and CDR2: SEHNR, FQNEAQ (reference sequence). The CDR3 is made up of 14 amino acids. The CDR3 loop reads CASTGGRGAYEQYF. CDR3 bases: TGTGCCAGCACAGGGGGACGTGGGGCCTACGAGCAGTACTTC.

The rearrangement uses TRBV4-3 and TRBJ2-1; weak D call: TRBD2 (5 bases). In germline, CDR1 is LGHNA, CDR2 YSLEER. V was shortened by 5 bases and J by 0 bases, with 17 bases between the two germline ends. CDR3 size: 17 residues. This chain's CDR3 is CASSSQILRASYNEQFF. The CDR3 coding sequence is TGCGCCAGCAGCTCCCAGATTTTGCGGGCCTCCTACAATGAGCAGTTCTTC.

CDR3 nucleotides: TGTGCCAGCAGCTCTGGGACTAGCTACTACGAGCAGTACTTC. This codes for CASSSGTSYYEQYF. This sequence joins TRBV7-2 and TRBJ2-7, with 9 bases aligning to TRBD2. CDR3 length: 14 residues. J gave up 3 bases and V 4 bases, and 4 bases lay outside the gene matches. Germline CDR1 SGHTA, CDR2 FQGNSA.

The chain couples TRBV7-6 to TRBJ1-1; D remains unclear. The germline V and J ends were trimmed by 4 bases and 4 bases, with 22 bases remaining between them. CDR3 length: 17 residues. Germline V lookup: CDR1 SGHVS, CDR2 FNYEAQ. The CDR3 coding sequence is TGTGCCAGCAGCTCGCCGCCCGGGGAGGTCCGGAGCACTGAAGCTTTCTTT. Translation gives CASSSPPGEVRSTEAFF.

This clone was recorded once. This chain links TRBV2 with TRBJ2-7; D assignment may be TRBD1 or TRBD2 (6 bases each). Germline V lookup: CDR1 SNHLY, CDR2 FYNNEI. This CDR3 contains 15 residues. V lost 3 bases to trimming and J lost 3 bases, with 15 bases between them. CDR3 loop: CASSEGAGSGYEQYF. The CDR3 DNA sequence: TGTGCCAGCAGTGAGGGGGCCGGGAGTGGCTACGAGCAGTACTTC. Combining the CDR3 with reference TRBV2 and TRBJ2-7 gives the whole variable domain EPEVTQTPSHQVTQMGQEVILRCVPISNHLYFYWYRQILGQKVEFLVSFYNNEISEKSEIFDDQFSVERPDGSNFTLKIRSTKLEDSAMYFCASSEGAGSGYEQYFGPGTRLTVT.

Comment on this clone: Other nucleotide sequences in the sample specify the same CDR3. This rearrangement joins TRBV9 to TRBJ2-5; D not resolved. Per germline, CDR1 SGDLS and CDR2 YYNGEE. The CDR3 has 14 amino acids. The V and J ends lost 0 bases and 2 bases respectively, with 8 bases between them. This chain's CDR3 is CASSVVGRQETQYF. The CDR3 nucleotides read TGTGCCAGCAGCGTAGTCGGACGTCAAGAGACCCAGTACTTC. Full variable domain (outside the CDR3, taken from reference TRBV9 and TRBJ2-5): DSGVTQTPKHLITATGQRVTLRCSPRSGDLSVYWYQQSLDQGLQFLIQYYNGEERAKGNILERFSAQQFPDLHSELNLSSLELGDSALYFCASSVVGRQETQYFGPGTRLLVL.

The gene calls are TRBV19 and TRBJ1-4; 7 nucleotides agree with TRBD1. With V trimmed by 3 bases and J by 6 bases, 10 bases remained unmatched. The CDR3 consists of 16 residues. Germline V gives CDR1 LNHDA, CDR2 SQIVND (reference sequence). In DNA, the CDR3 is TGTGCCAGTAGTATTTACCGGACAGGCGGGTATGAAAAACTGTTTTTT. This encodes CASSIYRTGGYEKLFF.